The source of this T cell receptor (beta chain) is a study of blood T cell repertoires in COVID-19. The wider study: There were acute and convalescent COVID-19 samples, and they came from the United States, Italy and Spain.

The V segment lost 5 bases and the J segment 3 bases; nucleotides outside the gene matches: 3. The CDR3 has 14 residues. The germline V gene encodes CDR1 LGHDT and CDR2 YNNKEL (reference sequence). Using immunoSEQ multiplex PCR, the repertoire was profiled, and TCRdb retains in-frame clones only, with some absent. The sample comprises 69,000 or so clones, approximately 80% of which are singletons, and more than 10% rests with the top ten. The J gene is TRBJ2-2, the V gene TRBV3-1 (or the pseudogene TRBV3-2); 7 nucleotides align to TRBD2. The receptor's source is a man between 50 and 59 years old with COVID-19, enrolled during active disease. Sequencing used peripheral blood. The CDR3 spells CASSSGVHTGELFF. In DNA, the CDR3 is TGTGCCAGCAGCAGCGGGGTGCACACCGGGGAGCTGTTTTTT.